The 3 T cell receptor beta chains presented below share a single source sample, sequenced in a study of blood T cell repertoires in COVID-19. Clones were read by immunoSEQ multiplex PCR, and TCRdb kept only the in-frame ones, dropping some. This sample has about 400,000 clones, with around 90% found just once. The material sequenced was PBMCs or T cells enriched from blood (not recorded which). These receptors all stem from a woman aged 35 to 49 with acute COVID-19.

This clone has only one observation. The J gene is TRBJ1-1, the V gene TRBV18; 7 nucleotides line up with TRBD1. The length of the CDR3 is 17 residues. Germline CDR1 reads KGHSH; CDR2 reads LQKENI. J gave up 5 bases and V 0 bases, and 12 bases lay outside the gene matches. The CDR3 coding sequence is TGTGCCAGCTCACCACCGCGACAGGGTCCCTCGGGGACTGAAGCTTTCTTT. This encodes CASSPPRQGPSGTEAFF.

The V call is TRBV5-1, the J call TRBJ2-7; D gene ambiguous. Per the germline V gene, CDR1 is SGHRS and CDR2 is YFSETQ. The CDR3 is 14 residues long. Trimming cost V 0 bases and J 1 base, with 8 bases left between them. CDR3 protein: CASSLDSGSYEQYF. The CDR3 region has the DNA TGCGCCAGCAGCTTGGATTCCGGTTCCTACGAGCAGTACTTC.

This sequence joins TRBV6-5 and TRBJ1-2; 10 bases are shared with TRBD1. V trimming: 4 bases; J trimming: 7 bases; junction bases outside the gene matches: 6. Germline CDR1 reads MNHEY; CDR2 reads SVGAGI. There are 14 residues in the CDR3. As DNA, the CDR3 is TGTGCCAGCAGTTCGGGACAGGGGTTTAGTGGCTACACCTTC. Protein sequence: CASSSGQGFSGYTF.